These 28 T cell receptor beta chains originate from one sample sequenced in a study of blood T cell repertoires in COVID-19. Clones were sequenced by immunoSEQ multiplex PCR, and TCRdb holds only the in-frame ones, with some missing. The sample comprises fewer than 250,000 clones, more than 80% of which are singletons, and 2% to 3% rests with the top ten. The sample comprised peripheral blood. These receptors originate from a man aged 25 to 40 with COVID-19, enrolled during active disease.

This clone was seen a single time. This chain links TRBV6-2 or TRBV6-3 with TRBJ2-2; D not resolved. The CDR3 has 14 residues. V lost 2 bases and J lost 1, with 5 bases in between. Looked up from germline, CDR1 is MNHEY and CDR2 is SVGEGT. The CDR3 reads CASSYGRNTGELFF. CDR3 sequence (DNA): TGTGCCAGCAGTTACGGCAGGAACACCGGGGAGCTGTTTTTT.

V and J are TRBV19 and TRBJ1-2; 9 nucleotides agree with TRBD1. The CDR3 loop spans 17 amino acids. Germline V CDR1 and CDR2: LNHDA, SQIVND (reference sequence). V lost 3 bases, J lost 0 bases, and 8 bases stayed unmatched. Here the CDR3 reads CASSIIPGQGSNYGYTF. CDR3 DNA: TGTGCCAGTAGTATCATACCGGGACAGGGCTCTAACTATGGCTACACCTTC.

V usage is TRBV27 and J usage is TRBJ2-1; 7 bases are a match to TRBD2. This CDR3 is 13 amino acids long. The J segment lost 6 bases and the V segment lost 4 bases, leaving 3 bases of the junction unmatched. Germline assignment: CDR1 MNHEY and CDR2 SMNVEV (reference sequence). The DNA for the CDR3 is TGTGCCAGCAGTTCGCTAGCGGTCAATGAGCAGTTCTTC. It translates to CASSSLAVNEQFF.

The chain carries TRBV7-2 and TRBJ1-1; unclear D gene. Trimming removed 5 bases from V and 1 base from J, with 11 bases in between. In germline, CDR1 is SGHTA, CDR2 FQGNSA. This CDR3 region has 14 residues. CDR3 loop: CASSEGGWNTEAFF. CDR3 bases: TGTGCCAGCAGCGAAGGAGGATGGAACACTGAAGCTTTCTTT.

Comments on this clone: The sample contains more than one DNA sequence encoding this CDR3. The rearrangement joins TRBV5-1 to TRBJ1-3; 7 bases fit TRBD1. CDR3 length: 16 residues. V dropped 2 bases and J dropped 0; count of bases not matched to a gene: 5. In germline, CDR1 is SGHRS, CDR2 YFSETQ. The CDR3: CASSFSSGGSGNTIYF. CDR3 nucleotide sequence: TGCGCCAGCAGCTTCTCCTCAGGGGGCTCTGGAAACACCATATATTTT.

In this sample, this clone turned up a few times. This rearrangement joins TRBV6-5 to TRBJ2-1; perhaps TRBD1 as D (5 bases). The CDR3 has 14 amino acids. In germline, CDR1 is MNHEY, CDR2 SVGAGI. V lost 5 bases and J 9 bases, leaving 17 bases between the germline ends. CDR3 amino acids: CASSRGQPGSEQFF. The CDR3 bases are TGTGCCAGCAGTCGAGGACAACCGGGTAGTGAGCAGTTCTTC.

The V call is TRBV20-1, the J call TRBJ2-7, with D possibly matching TRBD1 (5 bases). The CDR3 sequence is 11 residues long. CDR1 and CDR2 (germline): DFQATT, SNEGSKA (reference sequence). V shed 4 bases and J shed 4 bases, with 8 bases lying between them. CDR3 bases: TGCAGTGCTACTGCAGGGTACGAGCAGTACTTC. It yields the protein CSATAGYEQYF.

CDR3 loop: CASSLRLAGGSNEQFF. The CDR3 DNA reads as TGTGCCAGCAGCTTACGGCTAGCGGGGGGCAGCAATGAGCAGTTCTTC. J is TRBJ2-1 and V is TRBV11-2; 11 positions agree with TRBD2. The V gene's germline CDR1 is SGHAT and CDR2 FQNNGV. CDR3 length equals 16 residues. Germline trimming cut 2 bases from V and 6 bases from J; bases unmatched to any gene: 6.

V usage is TRBV6-6 and J usage is TRBJ1-1; D is undetermined. Germline V gene lookup returns CDR1 MNHNY and CDR2 SVGAGI (reference sequence). The CDR3 is made up of 11 amino acids. Deletions cut 5 bases from V and 5 bases from J, with 6 bases between. CDR3 in DNA: TGTGCCAGCAGTCTGCGGACTGAAGCTTTCTTT. Its protein product is CASSLRTEAFF.

This clone has only a few counts. The CDR3 spells CASSISYASSGNTIYF. The CDR3 DNA follows: TGTGCCAGTAGTATATCGTACGCGAGCTCTGGAAACACCATATATTTT. The chain links TRBV19 to TRBJ1-3; unclear D gene. Looked up from germline, CDR1 is LNHDA and CDR2 is SQIVND (reference sequence). The ends were cut back, 2 bases at V and 0 bases at J, with 11 bases in the middle. The CDR3 contains 16 residues.

This chain joins TRBV7-9 and TRBJ2-1; weak D call: TRBD1 (5 bases). Germline V gives CDR1 SEHNR, CDR2 FQNEAQ (reference sequence). Trimming shortened V by 8 bases and J by 3 bases, and 17 bases separated the two germline ends. The CDR3 loop spans 15 amino acids. The chain's CDR3 is CASSFDRTFYNEQFF. CDR3 DNA sequence: TGTGCCAGCTCCTTCGACAGAACCTTCTACAATGAGCAGTTCTTC.

In nucleotides, the CDR3 is TGTGCCAGCAGTCGCCGGGACAGGGAAGGAAACTATGGCTACACCTTC. Translation gives CASSRRDREGNYGYTF. The V call is TRBV6-6, the J call TRBJ1-2; 9 bases agree with TRBD1. Unmatched junction bases numbered 9, after V lost 5 bases and J lost 2 bases. CDR3 size: 16 residues. Germline values: CDR1 MNHNY, CDR2 SVGAGI (reference sequence).

The chain couples TRBV27 to TRBJ2-1, with 8 nucleotides matching TRBD1. J lost 3 bases, V lost 4 bases, and 11 bases had no gene match. Germline V gene lookup returns CDR1 MNHEY and CDR2 SMNVEV (reference sequence). This CDR3 region has 17 residues. Written as DNA, the CDR3 is TGTGCCAGCAGTTCGCGGACAGGGCCATACGACTACAATGAGCAGTTCTTC. Residues: CASSSRTGPYDYNEQFF.

The rearrangement joins TRBV10-3 to TRBJ2-5; maybe TRBD2 (5 bases). CDR3 length: 14 amino acids. The ends were cut back, 2 bases at V and 2 bases at J, with 9 bases in the middle. CDR1 and CDR2 (germline): ENHRY, SYGVKD. This CDR3 reads CAISETTGQETQYF. The CDR3, as DNA: TGTGCCATCAGTGAGACTACGGGACAAGAGACCCAGTACTTC.

The CDR3 sequence: CASSAGVPYNEQFF. DNA of the CDR3: TGTGCCAGCAGTGCGGGAGTCCCCTACAATGAGCAGTTCTTC. The chain has TRBV2 and TRBJ2-1; possible D gene TRBD2, 6 bases. CDR3 size: 14 residues. Per the germline V gene, CDR1 is SNHLY and CDR2 is FYNNEI. V gave up 4 bases and J gave up 2 bases, with 9 bases separating them.

As regards this clone: In the same sample, other DNA sequences code for this CDR3. The gene calls are TRBV4-1 and TRBJ1-6; D gene uncertain. Trimming pared 3 bases from V and 9 bases from J, leaving 9 bases between. This CDR3 is built from 13 residues. CDR1 MGHRA and CDR2 YSYEKL come from the germline V gene. For the CDR3, the DNA is TGCGCCAGCAGCCAGGCCGGAGGTTCACCCCTCCACTTT. The encoded protein is CASSQAGGSPLHF.

The CDR3: CASVKAGTAFSNQPQHF. The DNA of the CDR3 is TGCGCCAGCGTAAAAGCGGGGACGGCCTTTTCCAATCAGCCCCAGCATTTT. The V and J genes are TRBV5-1 and TRBJ1-5; a weak D match, TRBD1 (5 bases). CDR3 length: 17 amino acids. V shed 7 bases and J shed 3 bases, with 23 bases lying between them. The V gene's germline CDR1 is SGHRS and CDR2 YFSETQ.

The chain links TRBV7-9 to TRBJ2-1; 10 nucleotides agree with TRBD2. The CDR3 has 16 amino acids. The germline V gene encodes CDR1 SEHNR and CDR2 FQNEAQ (reference sequence). Trimming cost V 1 base and J 10 bases; bases outside gene matches: 10. The CDR3 DNA reads TGTGCCAGCAGCTTAGTCTCTAGCGGGGGTAATGGGGAGCAGTTCTTC. Translation: CASSLVSSGGNGEQFF.

V is TRBV7-9 and J is TRBJ2-1, with a possible D match to TRBD2 (7 bases). Germline CDR1 and CDR2: SEHNR and FQNEAQ (reference sequence). This CDR3 has 17 amino acids. V lost 3 bases and J 4 bases, leaving 19 bases between the germline ends. CDR3 residues: CASSFRGSGGGYNEQFF. CDR3 sequence (DNA): TGTGCCAGCAGCTTTAGGGGGTCGGGAGGTGGTTACAATGAGCAGTTCTTC. Full variable domain (rest looked up from reference TRBV7-9 and TRBJ2-1): DTGVSQNPRHKITKRGQNVTFRCDPISEHNRLYWYRQTLGQGPEFLTYFQNEAQLEKSRLLSDRFSAERPKGSFSTLEIQRTEQGDSAMYLCASSFRGSGGGYNEQFFGPGTRLTVL.

V and J are TRBV28 and TRBJ2-1, with 10 bases aligning to TRBD1. The CDR3 has 16 residues. Per germline, CDR1 MDHEN and CDR2 SYDVKM. The J segment lost 8 bases and the V segment lost 4 bases, leaving 11 bases of the junction unmatched. CDR3 bases: TGTGCCAGCAGTTCGCGACCGGGACAGGGGATAGATGAGCAGTTCTTC. Its translation: CASSSRPGQGIDEQFF.

This clone was detected a few times. This sequence joins TRBV7-3 and TRBJ2-1, with 8 bases identical to TRBD2. CDR3 length: 15 residues. Germline CDR1 is SGHTA and CDR2 is FQGTGA. The ends lost 5 bases at V and 4 bases at J; junction bases unmatched: 7. Here the CDR3 reads CASSRVVAGYNEQFF. The CDR3 coding sequence is TGTGCCAGCAGCAGGGTGGTAGCGGGGTACAATGAGCAGTTCTTC.

This clone was found once. In DNA form, the CDR3 reads TGTGCCAGTAGTCCAGGACTAGACAGGACCCCCACTGAAGCTTTCTTT. Translating gives CASSPGLDRTPTEAFF. The chain recombines TRBV19 with TRBJ1-1, with a possible D match to TRBD1 (6 bases). CDR1 is LNHDA and CDR2 is SQIVND in the germline V gene (reference sequence). V shed 5 bases and J shed 4 bases, with 20 bases lying between them. The CDR3 loop spans 16 amino acids.

The chain couples TRBV2 to TRBJ1-1, with a possible D match to TRBD1 (5 bases). Germline assignment: CDR1 SNHLY and CDR2 FYNNEI. The CDR3 loop spans 13 amino acids. V lost 5 bases and J lost 0, with 7 bases in between. The CDR3 nucleotides are TGTGCCAGCAGTTCACAGGTGAACACTGAAGCTTTCTTT. Translating gives CASSSQVNTEAFF.

The gene calls are TRBV7-2 and TRBJ1-2; 9 nucleotides align to TRBD1. CDR3 length: 15 amino acids. Trimming at V came to 4 bases and at J to 2 bases, leaving 5 bases not matched to a gene. Germline CDR1 SGHTA, CDR2 FQGNSA. The CDR3 DNA is TGTGCCAGCAGCTATGGGACAGGGTTAAACTATGGCTACACCTTC. Protein sequence: CASSYGTGLNYGYTF.

This clone was counted only a few times. The V and J genes are TRBV25-1 and TRBJ1-1, with 8 bases identical to TRBD1. CDR1 and CDR2 (germline): MGHDK, SYGVNS. V gave up 6 bases and J gave up 4 bases; unmatched junction bases: 13. The CDR3 totals 16 residues. In DNA form, the CDR3 reads TGTGCCAGCAGGGCGGGGACAGGCGCGGGCCGCACTGAAGCTTTCTTT. It encodes CASRAGTGAGRTEAFF.

Only one count was recorded for this clone. V gene TRBV5-1 combines with J gene TRBJ1-2; the match to TRBD1 covers 9 bases. The germline gives CDR1 SGHRS, CDR2 YFSETQ. The CDR3 is 16 residues long. After removal of 0 bases from V and 7 bases from J, the junction contained 10 bases not matched to a gene. CDR3 protein: CASSLAGQGEGGGYTF. DNA of the CDR3: TGCGCCAGCAGCTTGGCGGGACAGGGTGAGGGCGGTGGCTACACCTTC.

This clone was detected once. The gene calls are TRBV9 and TRBJ2-5; 8 nucleotides align to TRBD2. Germline V gene lookup returns CDR1 SGDLS and CDR2 YYNGEE. This CDR3 spans 14 amino acids. J gave up 3 bases and V 4 bases, and 5 bases lay outside the gene matches. The DNA of the CDR3 is TGTGCCAGCAGCACCCCGGGACTAGAAGAGACCCAGTACTTC. Residues: CASSTPGLEETQYF. Based on the CDR3 plus reference TRBV9 and TRBJ2-5, the full variable domain is DSGVTQTPKHLITATGQRVTLRCSPRSGDLSVYWYQQSLDQGLQFLIQYYNGEERAKGNILERFSAQQFPDLHSELNLSSLELGDSALYFCASSTPGLEETQYFGPGTRLLVL.

This clone has a handful of counts. The chain has TRBV3-1 (or the pseudogene TRBV3-2) and TRBJ1-1; D might be TRBD1 (6 bases). The CDR3 has 16 amino acids. Germline values: CDR1 LGHDT, CDR2 YNNKEL (reference sequence). The V end was cut by 1 base, the J end by 5 bases, with 17 bases between. CDR3 region: CASSQVGHGVGTEAFF. The DNA of the CDR3 is TGTGCCAGCAGCCAAGTGGGACACGGAGTAGGTACTGAAGCTTTCTTT.